This TCR beta chain came from a study of T cells after yellow fever vaccination. About the study: Fractions of low cell number were prepared using SMART-Seq v4 Ultra Low Input. Study-level findings and limits: At under 97% for CD4 and approximately 89% for CD8, most primary-vaccination clones showed up again after the booster. Repertoires sorted by FACS could include abundant clonotypes that are contaminants from the bulk population.

This clonotype was observed a handful of times. Its antigen is still unknown. This CDR3 region has 15 residues. Germline CDR1 MNHNS, CDR2 SASEGT. V was cut by 8 bases and J by 5 bases, with 19 bases left in between. A 5'RACE template-switching step, the method used to make TCR cDNA, added a universal primer site and UMIs. TCRdb recomputed calls from the 5' RACE reads with MiXCR, one row per CDR3 protein. This table holds about 320,000 distinct CDR3 sequences, around 10% found once. The chain combines TRBV6-1 with TRBJ2-1; D remains unclear. The TCR sequence derives from a man aged 18-30 years who received the YFV17D yellow fever vaccine. The specimen was CD4+ T cells sorted from PBMCs, collected 45 days after the yellow fever booster vaccination. The CDR3 here is CASGSYAAMNNEQFF. DNA for the CDR3: TGTGCCAGCGGGTCCTATGCGGCGATGAACAATGAGCAGTTCTTC.